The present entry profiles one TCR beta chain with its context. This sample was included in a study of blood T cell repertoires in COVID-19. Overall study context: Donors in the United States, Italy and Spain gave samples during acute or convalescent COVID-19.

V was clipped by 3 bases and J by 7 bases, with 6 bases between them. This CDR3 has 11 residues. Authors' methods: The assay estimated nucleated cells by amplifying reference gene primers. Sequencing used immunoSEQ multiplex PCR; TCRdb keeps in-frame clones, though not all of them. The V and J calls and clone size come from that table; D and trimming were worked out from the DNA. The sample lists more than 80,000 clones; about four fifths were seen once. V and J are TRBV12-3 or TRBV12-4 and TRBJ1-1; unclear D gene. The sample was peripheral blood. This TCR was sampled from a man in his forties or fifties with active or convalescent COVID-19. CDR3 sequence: CASSLSFEAFF. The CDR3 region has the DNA TGTGCCAGCAGTTTGTCGTTTGAAGCTTTCTTT.